This T cell receptor beta chain was recovered during a study of Ad26.COV2.S vaccination and SARS-CoV-2 variants. CDR1 is SGHRS and CDR2 is YFSETQ in the germline V gene. CDR3 length equals 16 residues. With V trimmed by 3 bases and J by 4 bases, 6 bases remained unmatched. Using immunoSEQ multiplex PCR, the repertoire was profiled, and TCRdb retains in-frame clones only, with some absent. The sample has 300,000 to 450,000 clones, about 92% seen once; the top ten hold about 3.8%. This TCR was recovered from a human donor who had recovered from COVID-19. The material sequenced was peripheral blood, taken after recovery from COVID-19. The chain uses TRBV5-1 and TRBJ2-1; 11 bases fit TRBD2. The chain's CDR3 is CASSSIAGGAYNEQFF. The DNA of the CDR3 is TGCGCCAGCAGCTCTATAGCGGGGGGGGCGTACAATGAGCAGTTCTTC.